This T cell receptor beta chain was retrieved from a study of cytomegalovirus exposure and HLA in healthy donors. Study overall: Later analysis reported that the roughly 130 validation repertoires shared the platform of the approximately 670 first-cohort repertoires.

About this clone: Its antigen is currently unknown.

Study-level points and caveats: The study recorded over 150 TCR beta chains that were cytomegalovirus-associated.

This table comes from immunoSEQ multiplex PCR, and its TCRdb copy is limited to in-frame clones, with some not included. The sample includes 150,000 to 200,000 clones, 70% to 90% of them seen just once. The TCR originated in a woman aged 18-30 years in good health and CMV-seronegative. Sequencing was performed on PBMCs.

The CDR3 loop is CASSLSAGVGTDTQYF. As DNA, the CDR3 is TGCGCCAGCAGCTTGTCTGCAGGGGTCGGCACAGATACGCAGTATTTT. The rearrangement links TRBV5-1 to TRBJ2-3; D is perhaps TRBD1 (6 bases). Germline-derived CDR1 and CDR2 are SGHRS and YFSETQ. This CDR3 has 16 residues. Trimming cost V 1 base and J 1 base, with 13 bases left between them.